The 9 T cell receptor beta chains below come from one sample, sequenced in a study of T cell responses to AZD1222 COVID-19 vaccine. TCRdb's table, derived via immunoSEQ multiplex PCR, lists solely in-frame clones and lacks some. The table shows some 180,000 clones, with 70% to 90% occurring only once. The source was peripheral blood, collected on day 0 of AZD1222 vaccination. The receptor set was obtained from an adult in good health.

The V call is TRBV28, the J call TRBJ2-5, with 7 bases matching TRBD1. V trimming: 7 bases; J trimming: 8 bases; junction bases outside the gene matches: 10. This CDR3 is 13 amino acids long. Germline loops: CDR1 MDHEN, CDR2 SYDVKM. The CDR3 spells CASTLQGTGTQYF. The CDR3 region has the DNA TGTGCCAGCACTCTACAGGGGACGGGAACCCAGTACTTC.

The chain couples TRBV4-1 to TRBJ1-5; TRBD1 might be the D (5 bases). The CDR3 loop spans 17 amino acids. Germline V gene lookup returns CDR1 MGHRA and CDR2 YSYEKL. V was trimmed by 1 base and J by 1 base, leaving 14 bases between them. CDR3 sequence: CASSQGGGSVSNQPQHF. As DNA, the CDR3 is TGCGCCAGCAGCCAAGGCGGGGGGAGTGTAAGCAATCAGCCCCAGCATTTT.

The table lists this clone with a count of one. The rearrangement joins TRBV6-5 to TRBJ2-3; D uncertain. Trimming pared 7 bases from V and 1 base from J, leaving 12 bases between. CDR3 length: 14 residues. In germline, CDR1 is MNHEY, CDR2 SVGAGI. The CDR3 loop is CASMERLRTDTQYF. The CDR3 DNA reads TGTGCCAGCATGGAACGACTCCGCACAGATACGCAGTATTTT.

The chain carries TRBV2 and TRBJ2-5; D possibly corresponds to TRBD2 (5 bases). Trimming removed 6 bases at V and 4 bases at J, with 15 bases between. The CDR3 extends over 14 amino acids. Per germline, CDR1 SNHLY and CDR2 FYNNEI. CDR3 sequence reads: CASSQRALGETQYF. In nucleotides, the CDR3 is TGTGCCAGCAGCCAGAGGGCCCTGGGAGAGACCCAGTACTTC.

The chain has TRBV5-4 and TRBJ2-2, with no clear D. Germline V CDR1 and CDR2: SGHNT, YYREEE (reference sequence). Trimming took off 0 bases at V and 4 bases at J, with 10 bases between the two ends. CDR3 length: 15 residues. The CDR3 DNA follows: TGTGCCAGCAGCTTGGGGGGTTATGGCACCGGGGAGCTGTTTTTT. Protein: CASSLGGYGTGELFF.

This chain connects TRBV6-4 to TRBJ2-3, with D hard to call. Germline V gene lookup returns CDR1 MRHNA and CDR2 SNTAGT. This CDR3 is built from 15 residues. The V and J ends lost 6 bases and 3 bases respectively, with 16 bases between them. The CDR3 bases are TGTGCCAGCAGACCCTCGGTTACGGGTACAGATACGCAGTATTTT. Amino acid sequence: CASRPSVTGTDTQYF.

The V call is TRBV27, the J call TRBJ2-7, with D possibly being TRBD2 (6 bases). Germline V CDR1 and CDR2: MNHEY, SMNVEV (reference sequence). V was shortened by 3 bases and J by 6 bases, with 12 bases between the two germline ends. There are 13 residues in the CDR3. CDR3 coding DNA: TGTGCCAGCAGTTTCTCGGTGGGGGGCGAGCAGTACTTC. It yields the protein CASSFSVGGEQYF.

The chain has TRBV19 and TRBJ2-1; no reliable D call. Germline V gives CDR1 LNHDA, CDR2 SQIVND (reference sequence). The V gene lost 8 bases and the J gene lost 0 bases, with 11 bases spanning the gap. The CDR3 contains 14 residues. DNA of the CDR3: TGTGCCAGTCGAACTGACGGCTCCTACAATGAGCAGTTCTTC. It encodes CASRTDGSYNEQFF.

This clone showed up just once. The CDR3, as DNA: TGTGCCAGCCGGTCGGGGGGACCAACTAATGAAAAACTGTTTTTT. Translation gives CASRSGGPTNEKLFF. V gene TRBV7-2 combines with J gene TRBJ1-4; D possibly corresponds to TRBD1 (5 bases). V lost 8 bases and J lost 0, with 13 bases in between. Per the germline V gene, CDR1 is SGHTA and CDR2 is FQGNSA. The CDR3 contains 15 residues.